Sequencing of this T cell receptor (beta chain) was carried out in a study of T cell clonality in common variable immunodeficiency. This clone occurred many times. The read finishes 3 residues shy of the CDR3 end, and the germline J gene is used to complete it. Clones were read by immunoSEQ multiplex PCR, and TCRdb kept only the in-frame ones, dropping some. The record shows about 44,000 clones for this sample, with no singletons present. Blood samples were heparinized, about 5 to 8 ml per donor. The CDR3 sequence is 15 residues long. V lost 4 bases to trimming and J lost 2 bases; unmatched junction nucleotides: 6. Germline lookup yields CDR1 KGHSH and CDR2 LQKENI.

This TCR was recovered from a person aged 18 to 70 in good health. Material for sequencing was peripheral blood mononuclear cells. The rearrangement joins TRBV18 to TRBJ2-5; TRBD1 matches at 8 bases. This chain's CDR3 is CASSLGWTGQETQYF. CDR3 DNA (partial): TGTGCCAGCTCACTTGGATGGACAGGGCAAGAGACC.